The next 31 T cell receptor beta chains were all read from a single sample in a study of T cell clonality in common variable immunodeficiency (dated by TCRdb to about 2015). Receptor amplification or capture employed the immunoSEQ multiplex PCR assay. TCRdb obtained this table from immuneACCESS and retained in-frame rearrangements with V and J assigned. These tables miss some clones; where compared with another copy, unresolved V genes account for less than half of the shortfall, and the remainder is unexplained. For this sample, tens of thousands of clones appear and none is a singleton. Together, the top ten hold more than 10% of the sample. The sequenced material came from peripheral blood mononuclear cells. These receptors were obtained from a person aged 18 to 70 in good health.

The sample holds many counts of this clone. Incomplete CDR3 DNA: TGTGCCAGCAGTGAAGGCAGGGGAAGTTCACCC. Protein sequence: CASSEGRGSSP. The whole CDR3 protein is CASSEGRGSSPLHF. The rearrangement joins TRBV2 to TRBJ1-6, with D possibly TRBD1 on 6 matching bases. The read finishes 3 residues shy of the CDR3 end, and the germline J gene is used to complete it. In germline, CDR1 is SNHLY, CDR2 FYNNEI. The CDR3 runs to 14 residues. V shed 1 base and J shed 9 bases, with 10 bases lying between them.

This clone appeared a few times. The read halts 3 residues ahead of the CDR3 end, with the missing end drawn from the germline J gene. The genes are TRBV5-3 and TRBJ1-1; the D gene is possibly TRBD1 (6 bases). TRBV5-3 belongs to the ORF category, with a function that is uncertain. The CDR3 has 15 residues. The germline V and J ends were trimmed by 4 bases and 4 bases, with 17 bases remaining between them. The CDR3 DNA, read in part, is TGTGCCAGAAGCCCCAGACACCAGGGGTCCACTGAA. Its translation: CARSPRHQGSTE. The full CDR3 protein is CARSPRHQGSTEAFF.

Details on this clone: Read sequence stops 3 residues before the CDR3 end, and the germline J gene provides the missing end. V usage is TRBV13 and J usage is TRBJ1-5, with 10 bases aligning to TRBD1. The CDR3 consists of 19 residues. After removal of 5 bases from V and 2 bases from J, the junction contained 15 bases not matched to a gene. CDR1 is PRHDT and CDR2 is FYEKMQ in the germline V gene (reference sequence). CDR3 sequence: CASSRPGTGAKVGNQPQHF. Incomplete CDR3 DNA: TGTGCCAGCAGCCGTCCCGGGACAGGGGCTAAAGTTGGCAATCAGCCC.

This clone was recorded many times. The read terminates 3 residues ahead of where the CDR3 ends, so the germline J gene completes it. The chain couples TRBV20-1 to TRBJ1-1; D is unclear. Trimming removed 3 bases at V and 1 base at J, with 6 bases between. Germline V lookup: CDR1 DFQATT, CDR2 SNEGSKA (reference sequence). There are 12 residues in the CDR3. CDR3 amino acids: CSASFQNTEAFF. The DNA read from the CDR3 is TGCAGTGCTAGTTTCCAGAACACTGAA.

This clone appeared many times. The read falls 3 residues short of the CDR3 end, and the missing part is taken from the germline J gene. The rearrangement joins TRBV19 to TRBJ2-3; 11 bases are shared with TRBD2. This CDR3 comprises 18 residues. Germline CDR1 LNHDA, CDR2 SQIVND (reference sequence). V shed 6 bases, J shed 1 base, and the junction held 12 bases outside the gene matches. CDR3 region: CASRRKGLADYGTDTQYF. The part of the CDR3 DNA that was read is TGTGCCAGTAGAAGGAAGGGACTAGCGGATTATGGCACAGATACG.

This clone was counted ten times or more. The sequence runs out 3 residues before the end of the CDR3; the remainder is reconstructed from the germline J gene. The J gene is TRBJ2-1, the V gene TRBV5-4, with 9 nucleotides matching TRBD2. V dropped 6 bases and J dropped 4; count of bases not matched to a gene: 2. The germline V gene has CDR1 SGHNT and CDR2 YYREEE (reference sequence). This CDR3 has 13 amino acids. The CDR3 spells CASTLAGYNEQFF. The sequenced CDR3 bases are TGTGCCAGCACCCTAGCGGGGTACAATGAG.

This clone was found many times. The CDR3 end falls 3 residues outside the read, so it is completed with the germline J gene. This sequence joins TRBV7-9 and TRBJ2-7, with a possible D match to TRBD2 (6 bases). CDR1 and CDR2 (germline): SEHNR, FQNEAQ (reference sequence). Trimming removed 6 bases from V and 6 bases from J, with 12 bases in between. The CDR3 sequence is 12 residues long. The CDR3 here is CASSRDSAEQYF. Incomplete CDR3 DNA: TGTGCCAGCAGTAGGGACTCAGCCGAG. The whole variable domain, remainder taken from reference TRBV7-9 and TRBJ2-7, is DTGVSQNPRHKITKRGQNVTFRCDPISEHNRLYWYRQTLGQGPEFLTYFQNEAQLEKSRLLSDRFSAERPKGSFSTLEIQRTEQGDSAMYLCASSRDSAEQYFGPGTRLTVT.

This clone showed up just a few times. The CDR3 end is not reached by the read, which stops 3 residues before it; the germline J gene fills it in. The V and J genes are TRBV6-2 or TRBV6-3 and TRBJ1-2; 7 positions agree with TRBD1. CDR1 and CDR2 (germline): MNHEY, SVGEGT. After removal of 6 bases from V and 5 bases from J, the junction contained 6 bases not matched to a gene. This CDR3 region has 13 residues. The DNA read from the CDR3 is TGTGCCAGCAGGGAGACAGGGAAGTATGGC. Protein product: CASRETGKYG. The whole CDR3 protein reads CASRETGKYGYTF.

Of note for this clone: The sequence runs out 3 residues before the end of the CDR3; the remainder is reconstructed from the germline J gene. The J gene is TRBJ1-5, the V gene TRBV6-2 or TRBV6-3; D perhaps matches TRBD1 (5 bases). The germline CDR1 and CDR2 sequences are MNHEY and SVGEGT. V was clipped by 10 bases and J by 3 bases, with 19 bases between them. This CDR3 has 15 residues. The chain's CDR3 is CATAPSRQNNQPQHF. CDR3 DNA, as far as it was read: TGTGCCACCGCTCCATCTAGACAGAACAATCAGCCC.

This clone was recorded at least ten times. The CDR3 reads CAIRYSEGYEQYF. The CDR3 bases that were read are TGTGCCATCAGGTACTCCGAGGGGTACGAG. This chain uses TRBV10-3 with TRBJ2-7, with D perhaps being TRBD1 or TRBD2 (5 bases each). The read halts 3 residues ahead of the CDR3 end, with the missing end drawn from the germline J gene. Germline loops: CDR1 ENHRY, CDR2 SYGVKD. The CDR3 runs to 13 residues. V was cut by 6 bases and J by 4 bases, with 13 bases left in between.

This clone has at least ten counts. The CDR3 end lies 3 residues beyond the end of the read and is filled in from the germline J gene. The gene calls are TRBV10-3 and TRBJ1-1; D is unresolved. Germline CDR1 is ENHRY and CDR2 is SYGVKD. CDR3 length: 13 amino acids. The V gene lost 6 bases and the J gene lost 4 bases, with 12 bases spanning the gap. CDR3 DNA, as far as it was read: TGTGCCATCAGCGGTACAGAGACCACTGAA. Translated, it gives CAISGTETTE. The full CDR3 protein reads CAISGTETTEAFF.

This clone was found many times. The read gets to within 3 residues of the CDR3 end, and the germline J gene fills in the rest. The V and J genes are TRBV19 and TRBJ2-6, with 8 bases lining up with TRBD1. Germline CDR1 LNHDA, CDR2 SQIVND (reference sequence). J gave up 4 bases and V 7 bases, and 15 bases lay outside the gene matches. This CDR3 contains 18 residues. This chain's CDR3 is CASKVDAQGAFGANVLTF. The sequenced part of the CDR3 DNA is TGTGCCAGTAAGGTAGATGCGCAGGGGGCGTTCGGGGCCAACGTC.

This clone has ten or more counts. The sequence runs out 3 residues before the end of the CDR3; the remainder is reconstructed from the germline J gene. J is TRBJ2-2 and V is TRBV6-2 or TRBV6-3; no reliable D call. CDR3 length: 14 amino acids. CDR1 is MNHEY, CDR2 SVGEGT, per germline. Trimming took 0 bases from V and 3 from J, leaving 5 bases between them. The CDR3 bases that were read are TGTGCCAGCAGTTACTCGACTGACACCGGGGAG. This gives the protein CASSYSTDTGE. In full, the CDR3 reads CASSYSTDTGELFF.

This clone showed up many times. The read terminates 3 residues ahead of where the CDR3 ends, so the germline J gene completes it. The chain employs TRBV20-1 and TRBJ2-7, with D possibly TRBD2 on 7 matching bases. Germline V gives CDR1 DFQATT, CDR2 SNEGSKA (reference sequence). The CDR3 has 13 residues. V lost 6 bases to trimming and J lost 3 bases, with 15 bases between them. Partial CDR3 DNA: TGCAGTGCGGCGGGGGACACTAACTACGAG. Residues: CSAAGDTNYE. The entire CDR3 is CSAAGDTNYEQYF.

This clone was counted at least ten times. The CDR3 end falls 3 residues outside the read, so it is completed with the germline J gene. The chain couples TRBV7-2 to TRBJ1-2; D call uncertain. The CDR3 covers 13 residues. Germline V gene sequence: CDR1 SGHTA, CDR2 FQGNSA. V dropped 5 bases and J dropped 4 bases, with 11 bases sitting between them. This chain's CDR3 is CASSPPGIYGYTF. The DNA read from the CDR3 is TGTGCCAGCAGCCCTCCCGGTATCTATGGC.

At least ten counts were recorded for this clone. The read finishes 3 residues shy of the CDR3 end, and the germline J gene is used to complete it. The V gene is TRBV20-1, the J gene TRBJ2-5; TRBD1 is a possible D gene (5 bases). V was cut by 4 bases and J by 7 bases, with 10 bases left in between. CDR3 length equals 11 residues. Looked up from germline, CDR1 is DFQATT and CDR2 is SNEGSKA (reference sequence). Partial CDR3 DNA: TGCAGTGCTACCAGGGATGGGACC. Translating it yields CSATRDGT. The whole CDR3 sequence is CSATRDGTQYF.

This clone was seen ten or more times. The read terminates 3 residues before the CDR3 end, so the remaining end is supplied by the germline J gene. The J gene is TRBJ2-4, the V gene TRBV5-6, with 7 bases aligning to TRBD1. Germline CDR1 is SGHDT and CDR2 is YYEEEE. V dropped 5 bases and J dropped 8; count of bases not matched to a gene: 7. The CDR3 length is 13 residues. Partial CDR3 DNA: TGTGCCAGCAGTCCGACAGGGTATGACATT. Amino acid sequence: CASSPTGYDI. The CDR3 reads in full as CASSPTGYDIQYF.

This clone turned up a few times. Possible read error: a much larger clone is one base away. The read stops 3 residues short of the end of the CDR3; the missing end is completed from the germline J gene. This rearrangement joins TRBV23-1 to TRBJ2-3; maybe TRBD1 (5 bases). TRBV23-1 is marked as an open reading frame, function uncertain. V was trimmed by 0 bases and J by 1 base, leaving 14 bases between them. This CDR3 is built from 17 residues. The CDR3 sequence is CASSQSPTAWGTDTQYF. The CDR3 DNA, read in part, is TGCGCCAGCAGTCAATCCCCGACAGCCTGGGGCACAGATACG.

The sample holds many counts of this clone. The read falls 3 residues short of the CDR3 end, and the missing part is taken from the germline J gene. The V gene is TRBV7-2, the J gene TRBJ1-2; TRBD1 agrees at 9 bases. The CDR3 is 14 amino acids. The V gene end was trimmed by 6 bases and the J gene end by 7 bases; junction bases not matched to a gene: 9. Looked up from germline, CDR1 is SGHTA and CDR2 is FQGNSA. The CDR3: CASRGNRGRGGYTF. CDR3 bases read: TGTGCCAGCAGAGGAAACAGGGGGCGTGGTGGC. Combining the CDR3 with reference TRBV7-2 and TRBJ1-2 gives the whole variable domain GAGVSQSPSNKVTEKGKDVELRCDPISGHTALYWYRQSLGQGLEFLIYFQGNSAPDKSGLPSDRFSAERTGGSVSTLTIQRTQQEDSAVYLCASRGNRGRGGYTFGSGTRLTVV.

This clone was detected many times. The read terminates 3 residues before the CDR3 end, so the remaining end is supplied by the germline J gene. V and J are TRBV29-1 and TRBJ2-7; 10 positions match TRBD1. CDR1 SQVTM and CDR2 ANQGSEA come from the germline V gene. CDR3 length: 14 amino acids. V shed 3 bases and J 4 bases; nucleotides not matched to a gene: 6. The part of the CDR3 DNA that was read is TGCAGCGTTGATTTAGGGACAGGGGTATACGAG. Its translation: CSVDLGTGVYE. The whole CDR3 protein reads CSVDLGTGVYEQYF.

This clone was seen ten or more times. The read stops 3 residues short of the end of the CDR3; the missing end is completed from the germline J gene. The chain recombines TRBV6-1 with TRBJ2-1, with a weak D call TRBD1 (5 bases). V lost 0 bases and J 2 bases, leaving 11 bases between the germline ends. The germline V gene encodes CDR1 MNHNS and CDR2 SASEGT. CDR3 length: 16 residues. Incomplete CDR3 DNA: TGTGCCAGCAGTGAAGCCGATGGGGCCCCCTACAATGAG. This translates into CASSEADGAPYNE. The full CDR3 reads CASSEADGAPYNEQFF.

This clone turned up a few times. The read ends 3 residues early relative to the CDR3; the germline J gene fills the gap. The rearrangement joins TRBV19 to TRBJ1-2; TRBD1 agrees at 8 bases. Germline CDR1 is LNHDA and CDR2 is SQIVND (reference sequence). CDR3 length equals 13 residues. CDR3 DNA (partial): TGTGCCAGTAGTATTAGTACAGGGGGTTTG. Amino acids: CASSISTGGL. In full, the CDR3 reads CASSISTGGLYTF.

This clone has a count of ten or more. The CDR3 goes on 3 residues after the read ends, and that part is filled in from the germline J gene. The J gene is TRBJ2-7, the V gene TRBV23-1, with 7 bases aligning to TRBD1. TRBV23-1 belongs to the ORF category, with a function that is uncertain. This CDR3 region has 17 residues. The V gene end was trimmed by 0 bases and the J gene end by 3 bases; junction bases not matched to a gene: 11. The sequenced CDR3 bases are TGCGCCAGCAGTCAATCCCAGCTCCGGGACAGACACTACGAG. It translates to CASSQSQLRDRHYE. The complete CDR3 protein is CASSQSQLRDRHYEQYF.

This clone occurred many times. CDR3: CASSLGAEGKGAFF. The covered CDR3 bases are TGTGCCAGCAGCTTGGGAGCCGAGGGGAAGGGG. V and J are TRBV5-4 and TRBJ1-1; tentatively, D is TRBD1 (5 bases). Read data end 3 residues before the CDR3 end; the end is taken from the germline J gene. Germline V gene lookup returns CDR1 SGHNT and CDR2 YYREEE (reference sequence). The CDR3 runs to 14 residues.

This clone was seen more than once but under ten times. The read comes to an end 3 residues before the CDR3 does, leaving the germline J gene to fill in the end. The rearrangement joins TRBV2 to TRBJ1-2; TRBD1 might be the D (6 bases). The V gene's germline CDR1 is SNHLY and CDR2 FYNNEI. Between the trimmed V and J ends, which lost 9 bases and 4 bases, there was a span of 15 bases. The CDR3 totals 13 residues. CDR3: CARLDSALYGYTF. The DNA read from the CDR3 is TGTGCCAGATTGGACAGTGCCCTCTATGGC.

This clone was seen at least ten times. Incomplete CDR3 DNA: TGTGCCAGCAACCAGGACGGGGAGTGGGGAAAA. It translates to CASNQDGEWGK. The full CDR3 sequence reads CASNQDGEWGKLFF. The rearrangement uses TRBV7-8 and TRBJ1-4; no clear D gene. The sequence runs out 3 residues before the end of the CDR3; the remainder is reconstructed from the germline J gene. Trimming shortened V by 7 bases and J by 10 bases, and 19 bases separated the two germline ends. There are 14 residues in the CDR3. Germline CDR1 SGHVS, CDR2 FQNEAQ.

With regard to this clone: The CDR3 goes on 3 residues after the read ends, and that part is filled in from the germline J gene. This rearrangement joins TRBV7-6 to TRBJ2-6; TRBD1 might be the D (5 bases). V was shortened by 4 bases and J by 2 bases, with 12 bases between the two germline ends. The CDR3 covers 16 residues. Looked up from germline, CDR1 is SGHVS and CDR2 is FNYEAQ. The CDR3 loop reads CASSYTGRAGANVLTF. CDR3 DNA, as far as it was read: TGTGCCAGCAGCTACACGGGCAGGGCTGGGGCCAACGTC. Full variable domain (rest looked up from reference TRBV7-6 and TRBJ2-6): GAGVSQSPRYKVTKRGQDVALRCDPISGHVSLYWYRQALGQGPEFLTYFNYEAQQDKSGLPNDRFSAERPEGSISTLTIQRTEQRDSAMYRCASSYTGRAGANVLTFGAGSRLTVL.

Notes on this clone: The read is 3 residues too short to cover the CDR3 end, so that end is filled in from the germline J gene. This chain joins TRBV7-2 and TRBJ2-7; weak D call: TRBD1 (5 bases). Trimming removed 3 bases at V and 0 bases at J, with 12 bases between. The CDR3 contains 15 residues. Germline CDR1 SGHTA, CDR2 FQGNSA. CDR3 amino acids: CASSLAPQGSYEQYF. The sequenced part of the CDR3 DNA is TGTGCCAGCAGCTTGGCCCCGCAGGGCTCCTACGAG.

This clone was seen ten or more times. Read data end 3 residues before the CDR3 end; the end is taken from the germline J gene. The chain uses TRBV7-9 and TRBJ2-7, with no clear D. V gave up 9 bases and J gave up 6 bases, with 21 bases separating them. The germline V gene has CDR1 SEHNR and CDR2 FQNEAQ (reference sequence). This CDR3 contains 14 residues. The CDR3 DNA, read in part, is TGTGCCAGTAGTCCCGTCCTCCTTTTACGCGAG. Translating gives CASSPVLLLRE. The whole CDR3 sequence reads CASSPVLLLREQYF.

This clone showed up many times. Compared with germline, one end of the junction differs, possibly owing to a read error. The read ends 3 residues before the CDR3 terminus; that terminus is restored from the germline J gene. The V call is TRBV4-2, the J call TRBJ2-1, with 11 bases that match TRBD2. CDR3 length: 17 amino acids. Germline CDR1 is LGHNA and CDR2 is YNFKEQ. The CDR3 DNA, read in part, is TGCGCCAGCAGCCAAGGCCCCCTAGCGGGGGGACACAATGAG. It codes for CASSQGPLAGGHNE. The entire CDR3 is CASSQGPLAGGHNEQFF.

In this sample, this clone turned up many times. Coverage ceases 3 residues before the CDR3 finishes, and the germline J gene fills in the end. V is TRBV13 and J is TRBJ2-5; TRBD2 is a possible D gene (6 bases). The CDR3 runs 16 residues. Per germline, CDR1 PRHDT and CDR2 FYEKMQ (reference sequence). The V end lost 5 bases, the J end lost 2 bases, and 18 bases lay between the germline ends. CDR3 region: CASSVRKWGEQETQYF. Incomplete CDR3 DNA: TGTGCCAGCAGCGTTCGTAAATGGGGGGAGCAAGAGACC.